The 10 T cell receptor beta chains given below trace back to one sample, sequenced in a study of OX40 agonist ivuxolimab in advanced cancers. Sequencing used immunoSEQ multiplex PCR; TCRdb keeps in-frame clones, though not all of them. The sample has about 46,000 clones, about four fifths seen once. The specimen was CD4+ or CD8+ T cells sorted from blood, collected in a trial of the OX40 agonist ivuxolimab. These TCRs come from an adult with an advanced solid tumor such as melanoma, head and neck, liver or kidney cancer.

The chain has TRBV19 and TRBJ1-2, with D possibly being TRBD1 (6 bases). The germline gives CDR1 LNHDA, CDR2 SQIVND (reference sequence). V was clipped by 5 bases and J by 3 bases, with 16 bases between them. CDR3 length: 15 residues. Written as DNA, the CDR3 is TGTGCCAGTAGTGAAACCGGGACACAGTACTATGGCTACACCTTC. Protein sequence: CASSETGTQYYGYTF.

This clone was seen a few times. This chain links TRBV4-3 with TRBJ2-7, with a weak D call TRBD2 (5 bases). In germline, CDR1 is LGHNA, CDR2 YSLEER. Between the trimmed V and J ends, which lost 4 bases and 2 bases, there was a span of 9 bases. CDR3 length: 13 residues. CDR3 DNA: TGCGCCAGCAGCCCCGGGGTTACCTACGAGCAGTACTTC. Translation: CASSPGVTYEQYF.

The chain uses TRBV7-6 and TRBJ1-5, with no clear D. Looked up from germline, CDR1 is SGHVS and CDR2 is FNYEAQ. The V gene lost 4 bases and the J gene lost 5 bases, with 12 bases spanning the gap. The CDR3 is 14 residues long. DNA for the CDR3: TGTGCCAGCAGCTCCCGGACCGGCTATCAGCCCCAGCATTTT. It specifies CASSSRTGYQPQHF.

This rearrangement joins TRBV2 to TRBJ1-1, with 8 bases fitting TRBD1. This CDR3 spans 12 amino acids. Trimming cost V 5 bases and J 11 bases; bases outside gene matches: 7. Germline V gene lookup returns CDR1 SNHLY and CDR2 FYNNEI. As DNA, the CDR3 is TGTGCCAGCAGTCCCCAGGGGGCGGAGGCTTTCTTT. It yields the protein CASSPQGAEAFF.

CDR3 sequence (DNA): TGTGCCAGCTCACCACAAAGAGGGTCTGGAAACACCATATATTTT. Translation gives CASSPQRGSGNTIYF. The chain has TRBV18 and TRBJ1-3; D unresolved. The germline V gene encodes CDR1 KGHSH and CDR2 LQKENI. The V gene lost 1 base and the J gene lost 1 base, with 8 bases spanning the gap. The CDR3 runs 15 residues.

CDR3 in DNA: TGTGCCAGCAGTGGCGGGGGGCGAATCTACGAGCAGTACTTC. Translated, it gives CASSGGGRIYEQYF. This sequence joins TRBV25-1 and TRBJ2-7; 8 bases line up with TRBD2. The CDR3 spans 14 residues. V dropped 4 bases and J dropped 3; count of bases not matched to a gene: 5. Germline CDR1 and CDR2: MGHDK and SYGVNS.

V is TRBV30 and J is TRBJ1-5, with 8 bases lining up with TRBD1. The ends lost 2 bases at V and 1 base at J; junction bases unmatched: 7. Looked up from germline, CDR1 is GTSNPN and CDR2 is SVGIG (reference sequence). This CDR3 has 16 residues. The CDR3, as DNA: TGTGCCTGGAGTATGACAGGGGCCAGCAGCAATCAGCCCCAGCATTTT. This gives the protein CAWSMTGASSNQPQHF.

The rearrangement joins TRBV6-5 to TRBJ1-5; the D is unclear. The V gene lost 5 bases and the J gene lost 4 bases, with 9 bases spanning the gap. This CDR3 spans 13 amino acids. Germline CDR1 and CDR2: MNHEY and SVGAGI. CDR3 amino acids: CASSITENQPQHF. For the CDR3, the DNA is TGTGCCAGCAGTATCACAGAAAATCAGCCCCAGCATTTT.

This chain uses TRBV6-6 with TRBJ2-1, with 8 positions matching TRBD2. The CDR3 length is 15 residues. Germline assignment: CDR1 MNHNY and CDR2 SVGAGI (reference sequence). Germline trimming cut 0 bases from V and 7 bases from J; bases unmatched to any gene: 5. The DNA of the CDR3 is TGTGCCAGCAGTTACTCTGGGACTAGAAGTAATGAGCAGTTCTTC. Translating gives CASSYSGTRSNEQFF.

The chain is built from TRBV30 and TRBJ2-2; D unresolved. Germline CDR1 GTSNPN, CDR2 SVGIG (reference sequence). V lost 7 bases, J lost 0 bases, and 9 bases lay in between. This CDR3 is built from 13 residues. CDR3 bases: TGTGCCTTCTCGGGCCCGAACACCGGGGAGCTGTTTTTT. Its translation is CAFSGPNTGELFF.